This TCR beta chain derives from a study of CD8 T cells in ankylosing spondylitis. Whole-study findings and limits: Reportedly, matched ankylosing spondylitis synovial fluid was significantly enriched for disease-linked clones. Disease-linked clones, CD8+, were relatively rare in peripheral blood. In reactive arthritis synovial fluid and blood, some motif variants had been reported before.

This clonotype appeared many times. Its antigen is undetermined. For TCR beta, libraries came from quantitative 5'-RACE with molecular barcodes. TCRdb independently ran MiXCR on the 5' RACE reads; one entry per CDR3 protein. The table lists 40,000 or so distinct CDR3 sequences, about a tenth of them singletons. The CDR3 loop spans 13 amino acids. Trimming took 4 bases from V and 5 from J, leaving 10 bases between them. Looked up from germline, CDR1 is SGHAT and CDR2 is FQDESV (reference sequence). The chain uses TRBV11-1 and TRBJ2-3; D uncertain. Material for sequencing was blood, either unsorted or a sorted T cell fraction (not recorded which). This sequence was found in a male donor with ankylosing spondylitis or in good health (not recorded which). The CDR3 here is CASSSRLEDTQYF. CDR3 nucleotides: TGTGCCAGCAGCTCGAGACTTGAAGATACGCAGTATTTT.